The 25 T cell receptor beta chains given below trace back to one sample, sequenced in a study of glioma-infiltrating T cells after dendritic cell vaccination. The repertoire was sequenced with immunoSEQ multiplex PCR; TCRdb's copy has only in-frame clones and lacks some. The profile shows 80,000 to 100,000 clones, 75% to 85% of them singletons. The sample was blood, taken before dendritic cell vaccination. Every receptor here comes from a human donor with glioblastoma.

This chain links TRBV5-5 with TRBJ1-1; D is ambiguous. Looked up from germline, CDR1 is SGHKS and CDR2 is YYEKEE (reference sequence). This CDR3 is built from 15 residues. V gave up 2 bases and J gave up 1 base, with 12 bases separating them. The CDR3 is CASSLNSVPNTEAFF. The CDR3 DNA is TGTGCCAGCAGCTTAAACTCCGTACCGAACACTGAAGCTTTCTTT.

The genes are TRBV15 and TRBJ1-4; unclear D gene. Trimming shortened V by 1 base and J by 4 bases, and 4 bases separated the two germline ends. Germline V gene sequence: CDR1 LNHNV, CDR2 YYDKDF (reference sequence). The CDR3 is made up of 13 amino acids. The CDR3 loop reads CATSRADNEKLFF. The CDR3 DNA reads as TGTGCCACCAGCAGAGCAGATAATGAAAAACTGTTTTTT. The complete variable domain, with remaining parts taken from reference TRBV15 and TRBJ1-4, reads DAMVIQNPRYQVTQFGKPVTLSCSQTLNHNVMYWYQQKSSQAPKLLFHYYDKDFNNEADTPDNFQSRRPNTSFCFLDIRSPGLGDTAMYLCATSRADNEKLFFGSGTQLSVL.

The gene calls are TRBV27 and TRBJ2-1; possibly TRBD2 for D (5 bases). Trimming cost V 3 bases and J 6 bases, with 9 bases left between them. Germline values: CDR1 MNHEY, CDR2 SMNVEV (reference sequence). The CDR3 totals 13 residues. The CDR3 region has the DNA TGTGCCAGCAGTTTTTTGAGCGGCAATGAGCAGTTCTTC. Translated: CASSFLSGNEQFF.

The V call is TRBV5-4, the J call TRBJ1-2, with 9 bases aligning to TRBD1. The germline gives CDR1 SGHNT, CDR2 YYREEE (reference sequence). J lost 7 bases, V lost 3 bases, and 13 bases had no gene match. There are 16 residues in the CDR3. Here the CDR3 reads CASSSSTGTGLVGYTF. The CDR3 DNA reads TGTGCCAGCAGCTCTTCAACCGGGACAGGGTTGGTTGGCTACACCTTC.

The chain recombines TRBV5-1 with TRBJ1-6; a weak D match, TRBD1 (5 bases). The CDR3 is 14 amino acids. Germline CDR1 SGHRS, CDR2 YFSETQ. V was shortened by 7 bases and J by 2 bases, with 10 bases between the two germline ends. Here the CDR3 DNA reads TGCGCCAGCCGGGGGGTTACCTATAATTCACCCCTCCACTTT. As protein: CASRGVTYNSPLHF.

This clone is a singleton in its sample. V gene TRBV28 combines with J gene TRBJ2-3; 13 nucleotides agree with TRBD2. The germline gives CDR1 MDHEN, CDR2 SYDVKM. The CDR3 is 17 residues long. J was trimmed by 5 bases and V by 3 bases; bases with no gene match: 8. As DNA, the CDR3 is TGTGCCAGCAGTTTCCGGACTAGCGGGAGCTTGGGAGATACGCAGTATTTT. Translated, it gives CASSFRTSGSLGDTQYF.

The chain joins TRBV18 to TRBJ1-2, with 9 nucleotides matching TRBD1. The junction had 7 bases not matched to a gene; V was cut back by 5 bases and J by 6 bases. This CDR3 has 14 amino acids. The germline CDR1 and CDR2 sequences are KGHSH and LQKENI. Here the CDR3 reads CASSVRDREHGYTF. DNA for the CDR3: TGTGCCAGCTCAGTCCGGGACAGGGAGCATGGCTACACCTTC. The variable domain in full, with the rest retrieved from reference TRBV18 and TRBJ1-2, is NAGVMQNPRHLVRRRGQEARLRCSPMKGHSHVYWYRQLPEEGLKFMVYLQKENIIDESGMPKERFSAEFPKEGPSILRIQQVVRGDSAAYFCASSVRDREHGYTFGSGTRLTVV.

This chain connects TRBV6-4 to TRBJ1-5, with D uncertain. V was trimmed by 0 bases and J by 3 bases, leaving 9 bases between them. There are 15 residues in the CDR3. Germline loops: CDR1 MRHNA, CDR2 SNTAGT. The CDR3 sequence is CASSDSFRHNQPQHF. Written as DNA, the CDR3 is TGTGCCAGCAGTGACTCTTTCAGACACAATCAGCCCCAGCATTTT.

The rearrangement uses TRBV5-1 and TRBJ2-5; TRBD1 aligns across 7 bases. The ends lost 4 bases at V and 5 bases at J; junction bases unmatched: 8. This CDR3 has 14 residues. Germline V gives CDR1 SGHRS, CDR2 YFSETQ. In DNA form, the CDR3 reads TGCGCCAGCAGCCCGGGACAGCGGTGGGAGACCCAGTACTTC. It is translated as CASSPGQRWETQYF.

The rearrangement joins TRBV29-1 to TRBJ1-2; 12 bases agree with TRBD1. V lost 0 bases and J lost 6; bases outside the gene matches: 5. This CDR3 is 15 amino acids long. Germline CDR1 is SQVTM and CDR2 is ANQGSEA. CDR3 DNA sequence: TGCAGCGTTGAAGATGGGACAGGGGGCCGTAATGGCTACACCTTC. This gives the protein CSVEDGTGGRNGYTF.

Details on this clone: The same CDR3 arises from other DNA sequences in this sample as well. The gene calls are TRBV30 and TRBJ1-1; no clear D gene. The V end lost 4 bases, the J end lost 1 base, and 7 bases lay between the germline ends. This CDR3 has 12 amino acids. CDR1 and CDR2 (germline): GTSNPN, SVGIG (reference sequence). The CDR3 DNA follows: TGTGCCTGGACAAGAGGGAACACTGAAGCTTTCTTT. Protein sequence: CAWTRGNTEAFF.

V is TRBV9 and J is TRBJ2-1; the match to TRBD2 covers 8 bases. This CDR3 is built from 17 residues. CDR1 and CDR2 from the germline V gene are SGDLS and YYNGEE. With 0 bases clipped from V and 5 bases from J, the junction kept 10 bases outside the gene matches. CDR3 amino acids: CASSVAARAGGNNEQFF. In nucleotides, the CDR3 is TGTGCCAGCAGCGTAGCTGCTCGGGCGGGGGGCAACAATGAGCAGTTCTTC.

Only a few counts were recorded for this clone. This chain links TRBV10-1 with TRBJ1-1; TRBD1 matches at 7 bases. After removal of 2 bases from V and 11 bases from J, the junction contained 11 bases not matched to a gene. This CDR3 is built from 14 residues. The germline CDR1 and CDR2 sequences are WNHNN and SYGVQD (reference sequence). CDR3 region: CASSESFGGQRAFF. CDR3 bases: TGCGCCAGCAGTGAGAGCTTTGGGGGACAGAGGGCTTTCTTT.

The chain carries TRBV28 and TRBJ1-4; 7 bases are shared with TRBD1. CDR3 size: 14 residues. CDR1 is MDHEN and CDR2 is SYDVKM in the germline V gene. V lost 6 bases, J lost 0 bases, and 1 base stayed unmatched. This CDR3 reads CASRGTATNEKLFF. The CDR3 region has the DNA TGTGCCAGCAGGGGGACAGCAACTAATGAAAAACTGTTTTTT.

The CDR3 bases are TGTGCCAGCAGCGCCCGCGGTGATAGGTACGAGCAGTACTTC. This translates into CASSARGDRYEQYF. The V and J genes are TRBV11-3 and TRBJ2-7; D uncertain. The CDR3 covers 14 residues. The V end was cut by 5 bases, the J end by 4 bases, with 15 bases between. Germline V lookup: CDR1 SGHNT, CDR2 YENEEA.

V and J are TRBV6-1 and TRBJ2-7, with D perhaps matching TRBD1 (5 bases). Germline CDR1 MNHNS, CDR2 SASEGT. The germline V and J ends were trimmed by 7 bases and 4 bases, with 17 bases remaining between them. This CDR3 region has 14 residues. The CDR3 is CASTPQGPRYEQYF. CDR3 coding DNA: TGTGCCAGCACCCCGCAGGGCCCCCGTTACGAGCAGTACTTC.

CDR3 nucleotide sequence: TGCGCCAGCAGCTTAGGTGGACTAAACACCGGGGAGCTGTTTTTT. Translation gives CASSLGGLNTGELFF. This rearrangement joins TRBV5-1 to TRBJ2-2, with a possible D match to TRBD2 (6 bases). Trimming stripped 2 bases from V and 2 bases from J, with 10 bases between. There are 15 residues in the CDR3. Germline CDR1 SGHRS, CDR2 YFSETQ.

The chain has TRBV18 and TRBJ1-4; TRBD1 agrees at 8 bases. The CDR3 runs to 15 residues. The V gene's germline CDR1 is KGHSH and CDR2 LQKENI. V lost 1 base, J lost 8 bases, and 6 bases stayed unmatched. The CDR3: CASSPRQGQGEKLFF. DNA for the CDR3: TGTGCCAGCTCACCACGACAGGGGCAAGGAGAAAAACTGTTTTTT.

The V and J genes are TRBV23-1 and TRBJ2-7; 7 bases map to TRBD2. Being an ORF, TRBV23-1 has a function that is uncertain. Unmatched junction bases numbered 11, after V lost 7 bases and J lost 5 bases. This CDR3 has 14 residues. The CDR3 sequence is CASTITRELNEQYF. The CDR3 DNA reads TGCGCCAGCACCATAACGCGGGAGCTCAACGAGCAGTACTTC.

V gene TRBV29-1 combines with J gene TRBJ1-2; 7 nucleotides match TRBD1. Germline V CDR1 and CDR2: SQVTM, ANQGSEA. V lost 8 bases, J lost 7 bases, and 10 bases stayed unmatched. The CDR3 consists of 12 residues. In nucleotides, the CDR3 is TGCAGCACCGGACAGGAAAGGCTTGGCTACACCTTC. It encodes CSTGQERLGYTF. The whole variable domain, remainder taken from reference TRBV29-1 and TRBJ1-2, is SAVISQKPSRDICQRGTSLTIQCQVDSQVTMMFWYRQQPGQSLTLIATANQGSEATYESGFVIDKFPISRPNLTFSTLTVSNMSPEDSSIYLCSTGQERLGYTFGSGTRLTVV.

This clone was recorded once. The rearrangement uses TRBV1 and TRBJ2-3; the D call in the table, TRBD1, was not verified against the DNA. TRBV1 is a pseudogene. The CDR3 is made up of 15 amino acids. CDR3 loop: CTSSQETPSSDTQYF. CDR3 nucleotide sequence: TGCACCAGCAGCCAAGAGACACCAAGTTCAGATACGCAGTATTTT.

This chain joins TRBV12-5 and TRBJ2-3; 8 bases align to TRBD2. The V gene's germline CDR1 is LGHNT and CDR2 FRNRAP. Germline trimming cut 1 base from V and 0 bases from J; bases unmatched to any gene: 6. The CDR3 runs 17 residues. The CDR3 sequence: CASGLGVAGKSTDTQYF. For the CDR3, the DNA is TGTGCTAGTGGTTTGGGCGTAGCGGGGAAAAGCACAGATACGCAGTATTTT.

V usage is TRBV6-5 and J usage is TRBJ2-5; no definite D call. CDR1 is MNHEY and CDR2 is SVGAGI in the germline V gene. V was trimmed by 4 bases and J by 1 base, leaving 13 bases between them. The CDR3 runs 15 residues. The CDR3 is CASSSEWSPQETQYF. The DNA of the CDR3 is TGTGCCAGCAGTTCCGAGTGGAGCCCCCAAGAGACCCAGTACTTC.

Notes on this clone: The junction differs from germline at one of its ends, possibly a read error. Additional DNA sequences in this sample encode the identical CDR3. The chain recombines TRBV6-1 with TRBJ1-6, with TRBD1 matching 9 bases. Germline V gene sequence: CDR1 MNHNS, CDR2 SASEGT. There are 14 residues in the CDR3. The CDR3 loop reads CASYTGGAGSPLHF. The CDR3, as DNA: TGCGCCAGTTATACAGGGGGCGCCGGTTCACCCCTCCACTTT.

The J gene is TRBJ2-7, the V gene TRBV19; 8 bases map to TRBD1. The CDR3 extends over 16 amino acids. Looked up from germline, CDR1 is LNHDA and CDR2 is SQIVND (reference sequence). J lost 3 bases, V lost 5 bases, and 12 bases had no gene match. Here the CDR3 DNA reads TGTGCCAGTAGTCATCGACAGGGGCCCTTCCACTACGAGCAGTACTTC. This codes for CASSHRQGPFHYEQYF.